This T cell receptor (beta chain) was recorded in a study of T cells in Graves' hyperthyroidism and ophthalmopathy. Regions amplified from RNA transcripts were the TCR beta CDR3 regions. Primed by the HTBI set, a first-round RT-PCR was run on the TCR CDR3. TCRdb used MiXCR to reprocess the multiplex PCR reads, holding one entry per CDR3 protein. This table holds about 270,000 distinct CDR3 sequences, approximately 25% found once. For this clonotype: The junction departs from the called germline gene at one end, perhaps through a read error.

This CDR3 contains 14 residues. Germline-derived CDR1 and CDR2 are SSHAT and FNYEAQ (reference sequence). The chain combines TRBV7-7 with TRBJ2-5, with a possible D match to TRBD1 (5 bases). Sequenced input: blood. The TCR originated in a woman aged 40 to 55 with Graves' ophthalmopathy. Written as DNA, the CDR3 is TGTGCTAGCAGCTTAGCTGCAGGGCAAGAGACCCAGTACTTC. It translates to CASSLAAGQETQYF.